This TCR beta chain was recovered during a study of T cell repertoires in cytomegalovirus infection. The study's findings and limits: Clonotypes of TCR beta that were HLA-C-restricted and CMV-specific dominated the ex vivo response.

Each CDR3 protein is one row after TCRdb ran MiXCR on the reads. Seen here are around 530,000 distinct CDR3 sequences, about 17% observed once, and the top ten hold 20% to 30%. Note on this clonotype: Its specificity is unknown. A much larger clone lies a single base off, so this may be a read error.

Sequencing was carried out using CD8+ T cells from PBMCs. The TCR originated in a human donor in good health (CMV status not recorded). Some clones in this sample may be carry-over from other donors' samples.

The CDR3 here is CANSQDREGAFSPQHF. In DNA, the CDR3 is TGTGCCAACAGCCAAGATCGGGAGGGGGCTTTTTCGCCCCAGCATTTT. J is TRBJ1-5 and V is TRBV4-2, with 7 bases matching TRBD1. This CDR3 contains 16 residues. Germline V gives CDR1 LGHNA, CDR2 YNFKEQ.